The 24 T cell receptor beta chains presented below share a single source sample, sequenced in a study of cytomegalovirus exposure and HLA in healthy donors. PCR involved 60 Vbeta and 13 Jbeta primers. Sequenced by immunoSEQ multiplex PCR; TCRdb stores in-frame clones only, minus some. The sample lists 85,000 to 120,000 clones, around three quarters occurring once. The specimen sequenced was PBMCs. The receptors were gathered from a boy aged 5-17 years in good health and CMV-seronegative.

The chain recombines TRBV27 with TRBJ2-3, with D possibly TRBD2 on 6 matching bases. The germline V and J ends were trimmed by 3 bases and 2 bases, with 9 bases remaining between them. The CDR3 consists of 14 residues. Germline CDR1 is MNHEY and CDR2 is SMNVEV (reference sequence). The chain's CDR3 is CASSLERATDTQYF. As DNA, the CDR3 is TGTGCCAGCAGTTTGGAGCGGGCCACAGATACGCAGTATTTT.

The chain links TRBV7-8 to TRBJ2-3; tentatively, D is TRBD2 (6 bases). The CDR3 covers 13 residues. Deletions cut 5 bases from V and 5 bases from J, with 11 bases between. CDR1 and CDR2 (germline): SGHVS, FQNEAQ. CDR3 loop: CASSRDLGDTQYF. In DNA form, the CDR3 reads TGTGCCAGCAGCCGGGACTTAGGAGATACGCAGTATTTT.

CDR3 sequence (DNA): TGTGCCAGCAGCGCCGGGACTAGCGGGAGTAAGGAGCAGTACTTC. Amino acid sequence: CASSAGTSGSKEQYF. J is TRBJ2-7 and V is TRBV5-4; TRBD2 aligns across 14 bases. CDR3 length equals 15 residues. The trim removed 4 bases at V and 7 bases at J, leaving 7 bases unmatched. The V gene's germline CDR1 is SGHNT and CDR2 YYREEE (reference sequence).

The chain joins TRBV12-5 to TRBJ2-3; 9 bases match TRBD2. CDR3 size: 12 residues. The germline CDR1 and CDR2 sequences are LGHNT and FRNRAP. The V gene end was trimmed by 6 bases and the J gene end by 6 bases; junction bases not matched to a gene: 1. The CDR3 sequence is CASGTSGDTQYF. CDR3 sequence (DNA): TGTGCTAGTGGAACTAGCGGGGATACGCAGTATTTT.

For the CDR3, the DNA is TGTGCCAGCAGCGCCGTAGAGGGAACTGAAGCTTTCTTT. This translates into CASSAVEGTEAFF. The rearrangement uses TRBV9 and TRBJ1-1; no reliable D call. V was cut by 3 bases and J by 5 bases, with 11 bases left in between. Germline V CDR1 and CDR2: SGDLS, YYNGEE. This CDR3 is 13 amino acids long.

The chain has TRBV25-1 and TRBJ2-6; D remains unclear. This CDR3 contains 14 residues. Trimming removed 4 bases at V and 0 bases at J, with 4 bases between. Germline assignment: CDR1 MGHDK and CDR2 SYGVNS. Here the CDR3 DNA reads TGTGCCAGCAGTGGGAGCTCTGGGGCCAACGTCCTGACTTTC. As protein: CASSGSSGANVLTF. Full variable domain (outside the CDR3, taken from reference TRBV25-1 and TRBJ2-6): EADIYQTPRYLVIGTGKKITLECSQTMGHDKMYWYQQDPGMELHLIHYSYGVNSTEKGDLSSESTVSRIRTEHFPLTLESARPSHTSQYLCASSGSSGANVLTFGAGSRLTVL.

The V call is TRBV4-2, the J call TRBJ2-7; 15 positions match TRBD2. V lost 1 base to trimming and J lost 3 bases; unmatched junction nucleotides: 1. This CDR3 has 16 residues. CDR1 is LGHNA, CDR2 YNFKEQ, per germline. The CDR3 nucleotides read TGTGCCAGCAGCCAAGGGACTAGCGGGAGGGGCTACGAGCAGTACTTC. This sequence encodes CASSQGTSGRGYEQYF.

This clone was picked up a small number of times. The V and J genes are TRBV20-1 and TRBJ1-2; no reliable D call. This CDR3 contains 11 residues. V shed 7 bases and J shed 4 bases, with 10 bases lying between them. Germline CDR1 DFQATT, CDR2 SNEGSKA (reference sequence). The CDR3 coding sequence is TGCAGTGTCTATTCGGTCTATGGCTACACCTTC. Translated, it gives CSVYSVYGYTF.

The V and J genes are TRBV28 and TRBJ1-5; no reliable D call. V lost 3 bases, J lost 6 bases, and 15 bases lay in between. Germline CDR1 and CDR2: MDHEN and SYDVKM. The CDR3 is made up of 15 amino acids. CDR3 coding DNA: TGTGCCAGCAGTTTGGGAGGACTTAATACTCAGCCCCAGCATTTT. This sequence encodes CASSLGGLNTQPQHF.

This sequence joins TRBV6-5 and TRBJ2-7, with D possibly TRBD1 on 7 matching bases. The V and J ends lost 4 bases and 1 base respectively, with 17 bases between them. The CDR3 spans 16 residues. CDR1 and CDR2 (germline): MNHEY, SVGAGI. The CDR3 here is CASSSGTQGGSYEQYF. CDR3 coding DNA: TGTGCCAGCAGTTCTGGGACCCAGGGGGGTTCCTACGAGCAGTACTTC.

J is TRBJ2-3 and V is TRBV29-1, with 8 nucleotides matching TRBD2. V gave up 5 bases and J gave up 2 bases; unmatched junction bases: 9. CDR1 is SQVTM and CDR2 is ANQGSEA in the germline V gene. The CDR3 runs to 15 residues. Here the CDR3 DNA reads TGCAGCGTTTCTTCCTTAGCGGGGAACACAGATACGCAGTATTTT. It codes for CSVSSLAGNTDTQYF.

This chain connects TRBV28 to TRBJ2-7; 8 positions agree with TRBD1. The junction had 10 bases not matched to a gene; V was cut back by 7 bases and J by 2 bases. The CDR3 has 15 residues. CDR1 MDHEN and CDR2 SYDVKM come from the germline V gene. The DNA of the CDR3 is TGTGCCAGCACCCGCGGACAGGGCAGCACCTACGAGCAGTACTTC. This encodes CASTRGQGSTYEQYF.

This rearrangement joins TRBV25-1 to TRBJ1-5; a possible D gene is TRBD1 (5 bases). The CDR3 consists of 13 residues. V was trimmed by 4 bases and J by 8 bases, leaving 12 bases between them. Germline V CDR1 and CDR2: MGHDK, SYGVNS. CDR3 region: CASSGGVMEPQHF. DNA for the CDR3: TGTGCCAGCAGTGGGGGGGTAATGGAGCCCCAGCATTTT.

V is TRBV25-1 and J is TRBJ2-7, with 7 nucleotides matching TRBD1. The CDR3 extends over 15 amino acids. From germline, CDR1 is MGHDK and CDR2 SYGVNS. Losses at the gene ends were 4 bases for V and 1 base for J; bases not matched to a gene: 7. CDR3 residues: CASSADRAGSYEQYF. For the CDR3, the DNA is TGTGCCAGCAGTGCCGACAGGGCTGGATCCTACGAGCAGTACTTC.

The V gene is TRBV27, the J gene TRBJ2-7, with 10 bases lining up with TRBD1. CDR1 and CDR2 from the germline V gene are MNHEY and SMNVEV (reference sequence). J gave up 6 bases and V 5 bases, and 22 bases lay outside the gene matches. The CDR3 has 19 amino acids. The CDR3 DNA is TGTGCCAGCAGTCCTCCGACAGGGGGCGGGCGGGGAGCATGGGGCGAGCAGTACTTC. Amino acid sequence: CASSPPTGGGRGAWGEQYF.

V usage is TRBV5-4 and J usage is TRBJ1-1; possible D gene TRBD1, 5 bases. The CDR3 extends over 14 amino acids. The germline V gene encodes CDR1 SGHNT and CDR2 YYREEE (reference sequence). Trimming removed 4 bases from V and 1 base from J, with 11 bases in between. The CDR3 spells CASSIIQGNTEAFF. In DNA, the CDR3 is TGTGCCAGCAGCATCATCCAGGGGAACACTGAAGCTTTCTTT. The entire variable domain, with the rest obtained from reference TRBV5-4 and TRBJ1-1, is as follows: ETGVTQSPTHLIKTRGQQVTLRCSSQSGHNTVSWYQQALGQGPQFIFQYYREEENGRGNFPPRFSGLQFPNYSSELNVNALELDDSALYLCASSIIQGNTEAFFGQGTRLTVV.

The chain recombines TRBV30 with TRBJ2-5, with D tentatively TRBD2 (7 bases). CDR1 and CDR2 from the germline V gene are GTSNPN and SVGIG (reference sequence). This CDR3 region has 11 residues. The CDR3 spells CAQGGVETQYF. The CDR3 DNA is TGTGCTCAAGGGGGGGTTGAGACCCAGTACTTC.

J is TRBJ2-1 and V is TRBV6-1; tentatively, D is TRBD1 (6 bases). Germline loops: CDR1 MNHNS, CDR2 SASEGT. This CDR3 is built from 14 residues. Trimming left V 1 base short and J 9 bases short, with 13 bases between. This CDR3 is CASSEVGEGVEQFF. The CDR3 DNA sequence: TGTGCCAGCAGTGAAGTGGGAGAGGGGGTTGAGCAGTTCTTC.

In DNA form, the CDR3 reads TGTGCCAGCAGGAAGGCGGGAGGGGTCGAGACCCAGTACTTC. Translating gives CASRKAGGVETQYF. The rearrangement links TRBV28 to TRBJ2-5, with 9 bases that match TRBD2. The germline V gene has CDR1 MDHEN and CDR2 SYDVKM. The CDR3 covers 14 residues. V shed 6 bases and J 5 bases; nucleotides not matched to a gene: 7.

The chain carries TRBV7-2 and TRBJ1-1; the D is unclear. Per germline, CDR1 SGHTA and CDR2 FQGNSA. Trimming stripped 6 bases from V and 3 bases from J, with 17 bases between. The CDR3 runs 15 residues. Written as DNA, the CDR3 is TGTGCCAGCAGGCCCCGGAGTGGAGCGGACACTGAAGCTTTCTTT. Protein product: CASRPRSGADTEAFF.

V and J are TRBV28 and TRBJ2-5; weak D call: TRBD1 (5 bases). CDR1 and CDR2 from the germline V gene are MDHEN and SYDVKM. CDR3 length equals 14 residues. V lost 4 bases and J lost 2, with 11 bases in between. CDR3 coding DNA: TGTGCCAGCAGTTCGGACATGAGGCAAGAGACCCAGTACTTC. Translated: CASSSDMRQETQYF.

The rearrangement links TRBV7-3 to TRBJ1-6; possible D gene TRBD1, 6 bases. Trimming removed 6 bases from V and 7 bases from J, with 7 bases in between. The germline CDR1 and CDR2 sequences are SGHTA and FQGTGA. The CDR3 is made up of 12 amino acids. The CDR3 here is CASSTGNSPLHF. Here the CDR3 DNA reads TGTGCCAGCAGTACAGGGAATTCACCCCTCCACTTT. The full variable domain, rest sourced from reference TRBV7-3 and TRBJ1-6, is GAGVSQTPSNKVTEKGKYVELRCDPISGHTALYWYRQSLGQGPEFLIYFQGTGAADDSGLPNDRFFAVRPEGSVSTLKIQRTERGDSAVYLCASSTGNSPLHFGNGTRLTVT.

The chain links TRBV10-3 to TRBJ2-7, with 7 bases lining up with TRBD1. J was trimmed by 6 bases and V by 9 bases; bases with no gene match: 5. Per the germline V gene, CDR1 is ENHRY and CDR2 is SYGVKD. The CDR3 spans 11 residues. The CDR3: CAINTGVEQYF. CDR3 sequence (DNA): TGTGCCATAAACACAGGGGTCGAGCAGTACTTC.

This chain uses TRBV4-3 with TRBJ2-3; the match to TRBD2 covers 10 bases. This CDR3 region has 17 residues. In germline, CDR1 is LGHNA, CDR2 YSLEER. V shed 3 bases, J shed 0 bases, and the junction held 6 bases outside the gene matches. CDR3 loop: CASSQSASGGSTDTQYF. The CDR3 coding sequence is TGCGCCAGCAGCCAGTCTGCTAGCGGGGGAAGCACAGATACGCAGTATTTT.